One and the same sample provided the 28 T cell receptor beta chains below, sequenced in a study of beta chain features in type 1 diabetes. Study-level results: When Type 1 diabetes patients were examined, their TCRB CDR3s proved moderately but significantly shorter in all four CD4+ subsets.

No cognate antigen is known for these TCRs. Expressed TCRB transcripts got sequenced, as all isolated RNA was reverse transcribed. The protocol was immunoSEQ multiplex PCR, while the TCRdb copy is restricted to in-frame clones and leaves out a portion. The sample holds 150,000 to 200,000 clones; 63% are singletons and the top ten take approximately 0.09%. The material sequenced was naive CD4+ T cells from blood. These receptor sequences come from a man aged 25 to 45 with type 1 diabetes.

This chain connects TRBV9 to TRBJ1-5, with D unclear. The CDR3 loop spans 13 amino acids. CDR1 and CDR2 (germline): SGDLS, YYNGEE. V was cut by 5 bases and J by 1 base, with 7 bases left in between. The CDR3 DNA is TGTGCCAGCAGGGTACAAAGCAATCAGCCCCAGCATTTT. This codes for CASRVQSNQPQHF.

This chain joins TRBV7-2 and TRBJ2-4; 7 bases map to TRBD1. Germline V gene lookup returns CDR1 SGHTA and CDR2 FQGNSA. This CDR3 contains 15 residues. With V trimmed by 5 bases and J by 1 base, 5 bases remained unmatched. In DNA form, the CDR3 reads TGTGCCAGCAGCCGGGACAGAATGGCCAAAAACATTCAGTACTTC. It is translated as CASSRDRMAKNIQYF. The variable domain in full, with the rest retrieved from reference TRBV7-2 and TRBJ2-4, is GAGVSQSPSNKVTEKGKDVELRCDPISGHTALYWYRQSLGQGLEFLIYFQGNSAPDKSGLPSDRFSAERTGGSVSTLTIQRTQQEDSAVYLCASSRDRMAKNIQYFGAGTRLSVL.

This clone was detected a few times. Written as DNA, the CDR3 is TGCGCCAGCAGCCAGAACAGGGTGCGCACTGAAGCTTTCTTT. Protein sequence: CASSQNRVRTEAFF. The chain combines TRBV4-3 with TRBJ1-1, with D perhaps TRBD1 (6 bases). The CDR3 consists of 14 residues. Trimming pared 3 bases from V and 4 bases from J, leaving 12 bases between. Germline CDR1 and CDR2: LGHNA and YSLEER.

The chain employs TRBV5-6 and TRBJ2-7, with a possible D match to TRBD1 (5 bases). V lost 1 base to trimming and J lost 2 bases, with 13 bases between them. CDR3 length: 15 amino acids. Germline V lookup: CDR1 SGHDT, CDR2 YYEEEE. Written as DNA, the CDR3 is TGTGCCAGCAGCTTGCGGTCACAGGTAACCTACGAGCAGTACTTC. Protein: CASSLRSQVTYEQYF.

The chain couples TRBV29-1 to TRBJ2-7; D remains ambiguous. Germline lookup yields CDR1 SQVTM and CDR2 ANQGSEA. This CDR3 has 12 amino acids. Trimming shortened V by 6 bases and J by 4 bases, and 13 bases separated the two germline ends. CDR3 loop: CSVETAAYEQYF. In DNA form, the CDR3 reads TGCAGCGTCGAAACTGCAGCTTACGAGCAGTACTTC.

The gene calls are TRBV25-1 and TRBJ1-4; D perhaps matches TRBD1 (6 bases). The CDR3 runs 13 residues. The V gene's germline CDR1 is MGHDK and CDR2 SYGVNS. With 2 bases removed from V and 11 bases from J, the gap between germline ends came to 12 bases. CDR3: CASSETGPAKLFF. In DNA, the CDR3 is TGTGCCAGCAGTGAAACAGGGCCGGCGAAACTGTTTTTT.

Only a few counts were recorded for this clone. The CDR3 coding sequence is TGCAGCGTTGGAATTGGGGGGGCCGGAGATACGCAGTATTTT. Residues: CSVGIGGAGDTQYF. The rearrangement joins TRBV29-1 to TRBJ2-3; a weak D match, TRBD2 (7 bases). Germline-derived CDR1 and CDR2 are SQVTM and ANQGSEA. The CDR3 extends over 14 amino acids. V lost 4 bases, J lost 5 bases, and 16 bases lay in between.

The rearrangement links TRBV7-2 to TRBJ2-5; TRBD2 aligns across 10 bases. The length of the CDR3 is 15 residues. The V gene's germline CDR1 is SGHTA and CDR2 FQGNSA. With V trimmed by 3 bases and J by 5 bases, 6 bases remained unmatched. The CDR3 loop is CASSFGLAGAETQYF. For the CDR3, the DNA is TGTGCCAGCAGCTTTGGGCTAGCGGGGGCGGAGACCCAGTACTTC.

This chain links TRBV27 with TRBJ2-7; D gene unclear. There are 13 residues in the CDR3. The V and J ends lost 5 bases and 6 bases respectively, with 14 bases between them. Germline CDR1 MNHEY, CDR2 SMNVEV (reference sequence). The CDR3 is CASSPVAYREQYF. The DNA for the CDR3 is TGTGCCAGCAGTCCGGTCGCTTACCGCGAGCAGTACTTC.

The table lists this clone with a count of one. The chain recombines TRBV6-1 with TRBJ2-3; D is possibly TRBD2 (6 bases). Germline CDR1 is MNHNS and CDR2 is SASEGT. This CDR3 is 15 amino acids long. Trimming removed 1 base at V and 1 base at J, with 9 bases between. For the CDR3, the DNA is TGTGCCAGCAGTGAAGGGCGCGGGGGCACAGATACGCAGTATTTT. Residues: CASSEGRGGTDTQYF.

The chain carries TRBV7-9 and TRBJ2-3; 7 bases map to TRBD1. With V trimmed by 11 bases and J by 3 bases, 5 bases remained unmatched. The germline gives CDR1 SEHNR, CDR2 FQNEAQ (reference sequence). CDR3 size: 12 residues. Here the CDR3 reads CAGGQRTDTQYF. For the CDR3, the DNA is TGTGCCGGGGGACAGCGGACAGATACGCAGTATTTT.

This clone was counted a few times. This sequence joins TRBV4-1 and TRBJ2-7; D is perhaps TRBD2 (5 bases). Germline V gene data show CDR1 as MGHRA and CDR2 as YSYEKL. The CDR3 is 15 residues long. V dropped 0 bases and J dropped 3 bases, with 12 bases sitting between them. DNA of the CDR3: TGCGCCAGCAGCCAAGAACGGCTGAGGGACTACGAGCAGTACTTC. Protein sequence: CASSQERLRDYEQYF.

CDR3 residues: CASSLLGGPYEQYF. For the CDR3, the DNA is TGTGCCAGCAGCTTATTGGGGGGGCCCTACGAGCAGTACTTC. The rearrangement links TRBV7-2 to TRBJ2-7; D perhaps matches TRBD2 (7 bases). Germline V gene sequence: CDR1 SGHTA, CDR2 FQGNSA. This CDR3 is built from 14 residues. V lost 2 bases to trimming and J lost 2 bases, with 10 bases between them.

The V gene is TRBV9, the J gene TRBJ1-6; possibly TRBD1 for D (5 bases). Trimming left V 0 bases short and J 10 bases short, with 14 bases between. Germline lookup yields CDR1 SGDLS and CDR2 YYNGEE. The CDR3 sequence is 15 residues long. The CDR3 DNA reads as TGTGCCAGCAGCGTAGTAGGGGTAGCGGGATCACCCCTCCACTTT. As protein: CASSVVGVAGSPLHF.

The chain couples TRBV9 to TRBJ2-7; 7 bases line up with TRBD2. The V segment lost 4 bases and the J segment 0 bases; nucleotides outside the gene matches: 7. Germline CDR1 is SGDLS and CDR2 is YYNGEE. This CDR3 contains 15 residues. CDR3 residues: CASSPSGGGSYEQYF. In DNA form, the CDR3 reads TGTGCCAGCAGCCCTAGTGGCGGGGGCTCCTACGAGCAGTACTTC. Drawing the rest from reference TRBV9 and TRBJ2-7, the complete variable domain is DSGVTQTPKHLITATGQRVTLRCSPRSGDLSVYWYQQSLDQGLQFLIQYYNGEERAKGNILERFSAQQFPDLHSELNLSSLELGDSALYFCASSPSGGGSYEQYFGPGTRLTVT.

The V and J genes are TRBV25-1 and TRBJ2-5; D perhaps matches TRBD1 (6 bases). V lost 8 bases to trimming and J lost 4 bases, with 14 bases between them. Germline V CDR1 and CDR2: MGHDK, SYGVNS. The CDR3 totals 13 residues. CDR3 in amino acids: CASCRGWGETQYF. The DNA for the CDR3 is TGTGCCAGCTGCAGGGGTTGGGGAGAGACCCAGTACTTC.

This chain uses TRBV6-5 with TRBJ2-7; tentatively, D is TRBD1 or TRBD2 (5 bases each). CDR3 length: 15 amino acids. Germline V gene sequence: CDR1 MNHEY, CDR2 SVGAGI. Between the trimmed V and J ends, which lost 6 bases and 2 bases, there was a span of 17 bases. CDR3 bases: TGTGCCAGCAGACCTACGGGGACCGTGGCCTACGAGCAGTACTTC. The encoded protein is CASRPTGTVAYEQYF.

Comment on this clone: In the same sample, other DNA sequences code for this CDR3. This chain uses TRBV4-1 with TRBJ1-1; D gene uncertain. The CDR3 totals 13 residues. CDR1 is MGHRA, CDR2 YSYEKL, per germline. The V and J ends lost 0 bases and 5 bases respectively, with 7 bases between them. The CDR3 nucleotides are TGCGCCAGCAGCCAAGATCGGGGTACTGAAGCTTTCTTT. Amino acids: CASSQDRGTEAFF.

In its sample, this clone was seen once. The chain recombines TRBV6-5 with TRBJ2-5, with no clear D. Trimming pared 2 bases from V and 5 bases from J, leaving 15 bases between. The CDR3 extends over 15 amino acids. Germline CDR1 and CDR2: MNHEY and SVGAGI. The CDR3 loop is CASSYMERMTETQYF. DNA for the CDR3: TGTGCCAGCAGTTACATGGAAAGGATGACGGAGACCCAGTACTTC.

This clone showed up just a few times. The chain joins TRBV30 to TRBJ2-7; no clear D gene. This CDR3 spans 15 amino acids. V lost 0 bases and J lost 3, with 15 bases in between. Per the germline V gene, CDR1 is GTSNPN and CDR2 is SVGIG (reference sequence). The CDR3, as DNA: TGTGCCTGGAGTGTAAATCCGGGTCTTCTCTACGAGCAGTACTTC. It codes for CAWSVNPGLLYEQYF.

The J gene is TRBJ1-2, the V gene TRBV20-1; D gene ambiguous. The V end lost 3 bases, the J end lost 7 bases, and 9 bases lay between the germline ends. CDR3 size: 11 residues. Germline values: CDR1 DFQATT, CDR2 SNEGSKA (reference sequence). The CDR3: CSASYGGGYTF. DNA for the CDR3: TGCAGTGCTAGCTATGGAGGTGGCTACACCTTC.

The chain recombines TRBV10-2 with TRBJ1-6; 9 nucleotides line up with TRBD1. Germline loops: CDR1 WSHSY, CDR2 SAAADI. Trimming cost V 6 bases and J 8 bases; bases outside gene matches: 5. The CDR3 totals 14 residues. In nucleotides, the CDR3 is TGCGCCAGCAGATTCGACAGGGGGGATTCACCCCTCCACTTT. This codes for CASRFDRGDSPLHF.

Details on this clone: At the DNA level, this CDR3 is encoded by other sequences in the same sample as well. CDR3 protein: CASSVARGQETQYF. CDR3 nucleotide sequence: TGTGCCAGCAGCGTAGCCAGGGGGCAAGAGACCCAGTACTTC. The V and J genes are TRBV9 and TRBJ2-5; 7 nucleotides line up with TRBD1. The ends lost 0 bases at V and 2 bases at J; junction bases unmatched: 1. The germline gives CDR1 SGDLS, CDR2 YYNGEE. CDR3 length: 14 amino acids.

The chain is built from TRBV20-1 and TRBJ2-3; no reliable D call. CDR1 and CDR2 (germline): DFQATT, SNEGSKA (reference sequence). This CDR3 is built from 11 residues. The V end lost 6 bases, the J end lost 3 bases, and 7 bases lay between the germline ends. The CDR3 DNA sequence: TGCAGTGCCCAACGGACAGATACGCAGTATTTT. Translated: CSAQRTDTQYF.

This clone was counted a few times. CDR3 region: CASSLAGQSTDTQYF. DNA for the CDR3: TGCGCCAGCAGCTTGGCAGGACAGAGCACAGATACGCAGTATTTT. The chain uses TRBV5-1 and TRBJ2-3; TRBD1 is a possible D gene (6 bases). This CDR3 region has 15 residues. The V gene's germline CDR1 is SGHRS and CDR2 YFSETQ. Trimming removed 0 bases at V and 0 bases at J, with 8 bases between.

The V gene is TRBV29-1, the J gene TRBJ2-7, with D perhaps TRBD2 (6 bases). V was cut by 4 bases and J by 4 bases, with 14 bases left in between. From germline, CDR1 is SQVTM and CDR2 ANQGSEA. The CDR3 covers 13 residues. The CDR3 sequence: CSVVVDGGYEQYF. The CDR3 DNA reads as TGCAGCGTTGTTGTGGATGGAGGGTACGAGCAGTACTTC.

This rearrangement joins TRBV4-1 to TRBJ2-3, with 7 bases matching TRBD2. This CDR3 has 16 amino acids. J was trimmed by 8 bases and V by 0 bases; bases with no gene match: 11. Looked up from germline, CDR1 is MGHRA and CDR2 is YSYEKL. CDR3 amino acids: CASSQDQRLASGTQYF. The DNA for the CDR3 is TGCGCCAGCAGCCAAGATCAGCGACTAGCATCTGGTACGCAGTATTTT.

This clone was detected a few times. The gene calls are TRBV30 and TRBJ1-5, with D possibly matching TRBD1 (5 bases). With 2 bases removed from V and 2 bases from J, the gap between germline ends came to 10 bases. The CDR3 is 14 amino acids. Germline values: CDR1 GTSNPN, CDR2 SVGIG (reference sequence). CDR3: CAWSWGGGNQPQHF. The CDR3, as DNA: TGTGCCTGGAGTTGGGGCGGTGGCAATCAGCCCCAGCATTTT.